The subject of this entry is one T cell receptor (beta chain). Per the original methods: For nucleated cells, counts were estimated from reference gene primer amplification. Generated by immunoSEQ multiplex PCR, the TCRdb table keeps only in-frame clones and is missing some. V, J and clone size derive from that table, while D and trimming were established from the DNA sequence. Of 210,000 or so clones listed, about 86% were seen once; the top ten hold 2.2%. CDR3 length: 12 residues. Germline V gives CDR1 SGHAT, CDR2 FQNNGV. Trimming left V 4 bases short and J 4 bases short, with 5 bases between. The data stem from a study of blood T cell repertoires in COVID-19. Study-wide context: The samples span acute and convalescent COVID-19 from the United States, Italy and Spain. Sample material is recorded as cDNA or gDNA derived from T cells, B-cell-depleted T cells, or PBMCs.

Material for sequencing was peripheral blood. The origin of this receptor is a woman in her fifties or sixties with acute or convalescent COVID-19. The chain recombines TRBV11-2 with TRBJ1-5, with D uncertain. This CDR3 is CASSSKNQPQHF. CDR3 nucleotides: TGTGCCAGCAGCTCTAAAAATCAGCCCCAGCATTTT.